This is a list of T cell receptor beta chains from one sample in a study of T cell repertoires in cytomegalovirus infection. A single record per CDR3 protein comes from TCRdb applying MiXCR to the reads. The sample consists of 450,000 to 600,000 distinct CDR3 sequences, 10% to 12% of them appearing once. Sequences were obtained from PBMCs. The origin of the receptors is a human donor in good health (CMV status not recorded). Some clones in this sample may be carry-over from other donors' samples. Each CDR3 is given with its conserved first and last residue. Rows give clone size only sometimes, using once, few, many, or a class for an expanded clone.

V	J	size	CDR3
TRBV12-3/TRBV12-4	TRBJ1-5	many	CASSLTGGSNQPQHF
TRBV7-2	TRBJ2-3	many	CASSFAPSGRADTQYF
TRBV5-6	TRBJ1-2	many	CASSSGLYGYTF
TRBV5-4	TRBJ2-2	many	CASSPRTTIGGELFF
TRBV4-2	TRBJ1-3	many	CASSRGGPISGNTIYF
TRBV28	TRBJ2-7	few	CASSPALAGSSYEQYF
TRBV6-6	TRBJ1-5	.	CASRTRQGGSQPQHF
TRBV10-3	TRBJ1-1	many	CAISGQTGGTEAFF
TRBV2	TRBJ2-5	.	CASSEVAAQETQYF
TRBV28	TRBJ2-2	many	CASTSIVPTGVRTGELFF
TRBV7-8	TRBJ2-5	many	CASSLRSNLQETQYF
TRBV20-1	TRBJ2-3	many	CSAMGASGATDTQYF
TRBV7-3	TRBJ2-3	many	CASSSTSGSGADTQYF
TRBV30	TRBJ1-4	.	CAWSTPGELFF
TRBV7-9	TRBJ2-1	many	CAIGRGGRVDEQFF
TRBV28	TRBJ1-2	.	CASSLGTGAIYGYTF
TRBV5-1	TRBJ2-7	few	CASSPGPGPNTYEQYF
TRBV10-3	TRBJ2-1	many	CATGRTADNEQFF